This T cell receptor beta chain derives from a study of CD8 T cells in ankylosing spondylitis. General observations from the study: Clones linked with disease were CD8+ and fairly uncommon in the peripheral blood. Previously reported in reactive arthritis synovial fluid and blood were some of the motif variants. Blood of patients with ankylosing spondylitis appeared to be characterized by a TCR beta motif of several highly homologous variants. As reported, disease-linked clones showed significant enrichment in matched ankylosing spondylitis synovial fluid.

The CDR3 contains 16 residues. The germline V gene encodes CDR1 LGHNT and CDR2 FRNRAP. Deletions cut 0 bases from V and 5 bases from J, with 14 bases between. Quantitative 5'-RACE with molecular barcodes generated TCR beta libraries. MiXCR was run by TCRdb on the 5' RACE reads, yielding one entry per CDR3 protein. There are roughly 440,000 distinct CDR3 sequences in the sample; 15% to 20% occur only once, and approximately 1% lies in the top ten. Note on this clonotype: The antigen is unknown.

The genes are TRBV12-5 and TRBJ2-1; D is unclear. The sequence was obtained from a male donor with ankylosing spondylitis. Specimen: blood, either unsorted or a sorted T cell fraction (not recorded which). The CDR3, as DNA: TGTGCTAGTGGTTTGGTAAACGGAGACGTGAACAATGAGCAGTTCTTC. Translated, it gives CASGLVNGDVNNEQFF.